This entry features one TCR beta chain sequence. The data belong to a study of blood T cell repertoires in COVID-19. Study in general: Acute-phase and convalescent COVID-19 samples originated in the United States, Italy and Spain. PBMCs, B-cell-depleted T cells, or T cells provided the cDNA or gDNA that made up the material.

Authors' analysis steps: By means of reference gene primer amplification, nucleated cell counts were estimated. The method was immunoSEQ multiplex PCR; TCRdb's version includes in-frame clones alone and lacks a portion of them. V and J calls and clone size are copied from that table; D and trimming were computed from the DNA. The sample records about 220,000 clones, approximately 81% being singletons. The CDR3 extends over 14 amino acids. J gave up 13 bases and V 3 bases, and 12 bases lay outside the gene matches. Germline-derived CDR1 and CDR2 are ENHRY and SYGVKD. The chain is built from TRBV10-3 and TRBJ1-5; 7 positions agree with TRBD1. Sample: peripheral blood. The TCR sequence derives from a woman older than 75 with acute or convalescent COVID-19. CDR3 bases: TGTGCCATCAGTGATGGGGCTAAGACAGGGTCGCAGCATTTT. It specifies CAISDGAKTGSQHF.